These 9 T cell receptor beta chains were all obtained from the same sample, sequenced in a study of regulatory T cells in long-lasting Graves disease. Time point indicated: newly diagnosed GD, antithyroid drugs for less than 3 months. After RNA was extracted from PBMCs, the TCR library was made from it. To make TCR beta libraries, researchers used iRepertoire HTBI primers and Arm-PCR of CDR3 regions. TCRdb independently ran MiXCR on the multiplex PCR reads; one entry per CDR3 protein. The sample lists some 500,000 distinct CDR3 sequences; approximately 13% were seen once. The same specimen was also included in a second study, on T cells in Graves' hyperthyroidism and ophthalmopathy.

The specimen comprised peripheral blood mononuclear cells (PBMCs), sampled at new diagnosis, from a patient treated with antithyroid drugs. All receptors derive from a man aged 25 to 40 with Graves disease.

This clonotype has at least ten counts. The rearrangement joins TRBV7-2 to TRBJ2-7; D ambiguous. The CDR3 loop spans 14 amino acids. Trimming removed 3 bases from V and 2 bases from J, with 11 bases in between. CDR1 is SGHTA, CDR2 FQGNSA, per germline. In nucleotides, the CDR3 is TGTGCCAGCAGCTTCCCCGGACCCGCCTACGAGCAGTACTTC. Its translation is CASSFPGPAYEQYF.

Many counts were recorded for this clonotype. The chain joins TRBV20-1 to TRBJ2-5; possibly TRBD1 or TRBD2 for D (5 bases each). The V end was cut by 5 bases, the J end by 5 bases, with 15 bases between. Germline-derived CDR1 and CDR2 are DFQATT and SNEGSKA (reference sequence). The CDR3 runs to 13 residues. The chain's CDR3 is CSASKGLAETQYF. Here the CDR3 DNA reads TGCAGTGCTTCGAAGGGGCTAGCTGAGACCCAGTACTTC.

This clonotype occurred a few times. The J gene is TRBJ1-2, the V gene TRBV5-5, with D unresolved. V lost 4 bases to trimming and J lost 6 bases, with 19 bases between them. The CDR3 consists of 15 residues. In germline, CDR1 is SGHKS, CDR2 YYEKEE (reference sequence). The CDR3 is CASSERTELNHGYTF. The CDR3 DNA sequence: TGTGCCAGCAGCGAGAGGACGGAGTTGAATCATGGCTACACCTTC.

Remarks on this clonotype: A clone one base away is much larger, so this may be a read error. The rearrangement links TRBV27 to TRBJ2-4; 7 bases map to TRBD2. V shed 3 bases, J shed 9 bases, and the junction held 11 bases outside the gene matches. The V gene's germline CDR1 is MNHEY and CDR2 SMNVEV (reference sequence). The CDR3 is 15 amino acids. The chain's CDR3 is CASSFPGGVGGIQYF. CDR3 DNA sequence: TGTGCCAGCAGTTTCCCTGGGGGGGTAGGCGGCATTCAGTACTTC.

This clonotype occurred many times. The genes are TRBV30 and TRBJ1-4; no clear D. CDR3 length: 12 residues. V lost 1 base and J lost 8, with 8 bases in between. Per the germline V gene, CDR1 is GTSNPN and CDR2 is SVGIG (reference sequence). CDR3 protein: CAWSDSPEKLFF. Written as DNA, the CDR3 is TGTGCCTGGAGTGACAGCCCAGAAAAACTGTTTTTT. Based on the CDR3 plus reference TRBV30 and TRBJ1-4, the full variable domain is SQTIHQWPATLVQPVGSPLSLECTVEGTSNPNLYWYRQAAGRGLQLLFYSVGIGQISSEVPQNLSASRPQDRQFILSSKKLLLSDSGFYLCAWSDSPEKLFFGSGTQLSVL.

This chain links TRBV5-1 with TRBJ2-1; TRBD2 agrees at 7 bases. Germline values: CDR1 SGHRS, CDR2 YFSETQ. The CDR3 loop spans 16 amino acids. Trimming removed 0 bases from V and 0 bases from J; junction bases left unmatched: 3. The chain's CDR3 is CASSLAPSGSYNEQFF. The DNA of the CDR3 is TGCGCCAGCAGCTTGGCCCCTAGCGGCTCCTACAATGAGCAGTTCTTC.

Comment on this clonotype: A much larger clone lies one base from this, so it may be a read error. The gene calls are TRBV20-1 and TRBJ2-7; 9 positions agree with TRBD1. This CDR3 spans 16 amino acids. The germline V gene has CDR1 DFQATT and CDR2 SNEGSKA (reference sequence). In nucleotides, the CDR3 is TGCAGTGCTAGAGATCCCTCCGGACAGGGGTTCTACGAGCAGTGCTTC. Translation gives CSARDPSGQGFYEQCF.

This clonotype occurred many times. The chain uses TRBV28 and TRBJ2-5; 16 bases match TRBD2. Unmatched junction bases numbered 5, after V lost 3 bases and J lost 1 base. This CDR3 has 18 residues. Germline V gives CDR1 MDHEN, CDR2 SYDVKM. The CDR3 region has the DNA TGTGCCAGCAGTTTGGGGACTAGCGGGAGGGGAGGCCAAGAGACCCAGTACTTC. It encodes CASSLGTSGRGGQETQYF.

In this sample, this clonotype turned up many times. The chain is built from TRBV20-1 and TRBJ1-5; D unclear. Trimming pared 6 bases from V and 4 bases from J, leaving 10 bases between. CDR1 is DFQATT and CDR2 is SNEGSKA in the germline V gene (reference sequence). This CDR3 has 12 residues. The chain's CDR3 is CSAKRENQPQHF. The CDR3 bases are TGCAGTGCCAAGCGGGAAAATCAGCCCCAGCATTTT.